These 9 T cell receptor beta chains came from one sample sequenced in a study of CD4+ T cells in melanoma. TCRdb keeps only in-frame clones here, not all; method: immunoSEQ multiplex PCR. The sample lists about 55,000 clones, 60% to 75% occurring once. The sample taken for sequencing was tumor tissue. These receptors originate from a human donor with melanoma.

The chain is built from TRBV7-2 and TRBJ1-5; D possibly corresponds to TRBD1 (6 bases). Germline V CDR1 and CDR2: SGHTA, FQGNSA. This CDR3 has 16 residues. The V end was cut by 5 bases, the J end by 2 bases, with 16 bases between. The CDR3 loop reads CASSTTGKGGNQPQHF. CDR3 nucleotide sequence: TGTGCCAGCAGCACCACAGGGAAAGGAGGCAATCAGCCCCAGCATTTT.

V gene TRBV7-8 combines with J gene TRBJ2-2; the D gene is possibly TRBD1 (6 bases). Germline loops: CDR1 SGHVS, CDR2 FQNEAQ. The CDR3 is 11 amino acids. CDR3: CAAGDTGELFF. As DNA, the CDR3 is TGTGCAGCAGGGGATACCGGGGAGCTGTTTTTT.

The chain carries TRBV4-3 and TRBJ1-1; D gene ambiguous. The ends were cut back, 0 bases at V and 2 bases at J, with 10 bases in the middle. The germline gives CDR1 LGHNA, CDR2 YSLEER. The CDR3 spans 15 residues. The CDR3 DNA is TGCGCCAGCAGCCAAGATCCTCTGGGTAACACTGAAGCTTTCTTT. This gives the protein CASSQDPLGNTEAFF.

This clone came up many times. J is TRBJ2-2 and V is TRBV4-3; 8 bases map to TRBD1. The CDR3 is made up of 17 amino acids. Unmatched junction bases numbered 11, after V lost 3 bases and J lost 5 bases. The germline V gene encodes CDR1 LGHNA and CDR2 YSLEER. CDR3 sequence: CASSHEHRGSITGELFF. The CDR3 bases are TGCGCCAGCAGCCACGAACACAGGGGGTCTATAACCGGGGAGCTGTTTTTT.

This chain joins TRBV5-5 and TRBJ1-2; D is ambiguous. The germline V gene encodes CDR1 SGHKS and CDR2 YYEKEE (reference sequence). The V gene lost 3 bases and the J gene lost 4 bases, with 16 bases spanning the gap. There are 15 residues in the CDR3. The CDR3 here is CASSSRPTRSYGYTF. In nucleotides, the CDR3 is TGTGCCAGCAGCTCTCGTCCGACTCGGAGCTATGGCTACACCTTC. Complete variable domain (other parts from reference TRBV5-5 and TRBJ1-2): DAGVTQSPTHLIKTRGQQVTLRCSPISGHKSVSWYQQVLGQGPQFIFQYYEKEERGRGNFPDRFSARQFPNYSSELNVNALLLGDSALYLCASSSRPTRSYGYTFGSGTRLTVV.

The chain joins TRBV7-2 to TRBJ1-2; no definite D call. From germline, CDR1 is SGHTA and CDR2 FQGNSA. CDR3 size: 16 residues. V shed 3 bases and J shed 2 bases, with 16 bases lying between them. The CDR3 loop is CASSFRPNELNYGYTF. The DNA of the CDR3 is TGTGCCAGCAGCTTTCGTCCCAACGAACTCAACTATGGCTACACCTTC.

The gene calls are TRBV10-3 and TRBJ2-7; TRBD1 matches at 10 bases. Looked up from germline, CDR1 is ENHRY and CDR2 is SYGVKD. Unmatched junction bases numbered 2, after V lost 6 bases and J lost 3 bases. The CDR3 loop spans 13 amino acids. Here the CDR3 DNA reads TGTGCCATCAGCAGGACAGGGGGCTACGAGCAGTACTTC. This translates into CAISRTGGYEQYF.

CDR3 loop: CAWSPKGNIQYF. The CDR3 nucleotides are TGTGCCTGGAGTCCTAAGGGGAACATTCAGTACTTC. The rearrangement uses TRBV30 and TRBJ2-4; perhaps TRBD1 as D (5 bases). Germline CDR1 reads GTSNPN; CDR2 reads SVGIG (reference sequence). The CDR3 consists of 12 residues. The V gene lost 2 bases and the J gene lost 7 bases, with 9 bases spanning the gap.

The J gene is TRBJ1-5, the V gene TRBV28, with 7 bases matching TRBD1. This CDR3 has 14 residues. V lost 6 bases, J lost 6 bases, and 8 bases stayed unmatched. Germline CDR1 MDHEN, CDR2 SYDVKM. CDR3 bases: TGTGCCAGCAGCCTAGACAGGGTGTTTCAGCCCCAGCATTTT. Protein sequence: CASSLDRVFQPQHF.